Each of the 31 T cell receptor beta chains below was sequenced from the same sample in a study of early T cells in non-severe SARS-CoV-2 infection. MiXCR was run by TCRdb on the 5' RACE reads, yielding one entry per CDR3 protein. The table lists under 70,000 distinct CDR3 sequences, around a tenth of them singletons, with 3% to 4% in the top ten. Sequenced material: whole blood. The receptors were gathered from an adult who was a healthcare worker with PCR-confirmed SARS-CoV-2 infection or an uninfected control (not recorded which).

This clonotype showed up many times. This chain uses TRBV5-1 with TRBJ2-7, with no clear D. From germline, CDR1 is SGHRS and CDR2 YFSETQ. There are 15 residues in the CDR3. Trimming stripped 0 bases from V and 5 bases from J, with 15 bases between. CDR3 region: CASSLVGATADEQYF. The CDR3 bases are TGCGCCAGCAGCTTGGTTGGAGCGACCGCAGACGAGCAGTACTTC.

This clonotype has more than one count but fewer than ten. The rearrangement uses TRBV27 and TRBJ2-3; 9 bases match TRBD2. Germline V CDR1 and CDR2: MNHEY, SMNVEV (reference sequence). Trimming at V came to 5 bases and at J to 5 bases, leaving 8 bases not matched to a gene. This CDR3 has 15 amino acids. The CDR3 loop reads CASSRRGSGRDTQYF. The CDR3 nucleotides are TGTGCCAGCAGTCGCCGGGGTAGCGGGAGAGATACGCAGTATTTT.

This clonotype was picked up a small number of times. V is TRBV12-3 or TRBV12-4 and J is TRBJ1-1; tentative D call: TRBD1 (5 bases). This CDR3 spans 17 amino acids. Trimming cost V 3 bases and J 1 base, with 18 bases left between them. The CDR3 sequence is CASSFALGEAGNTEAFF. CDR3 nucleotide sequence: TGTGCCAGCAGTTTTGCGTTAGGGGAAGCGGGGAACACTGAAGCTTTCTTT.

This clonotype appeared many times. The chain combines TRBV7-3 with TRBJ2-5; 10 bases fit TRBD2. This CDR3 spans 20 amino acids. After removal of 1 base from V and 1 base from J, the junction contained 15 bases not matched to a gene. Germline CDR1 reads SGHTA; CDR2 reads FQGTGA. In nucleotides, the CDR3 is TGTGCCAGCAGCTTAATGCCAACACAGACTAGCGGGCCCACCCAAGAGACCCAGTACTTC. It translates to CASSLMPTQTSGPTQETQYF.

The CDR3 sequence: CASSLRRDNNEQFF. In DNA form, the CDR3 reads TGTGCCAGCTCACTTAGGCGGGACAACAATGAGCAGTTCTTC. The chain uses TRBV18 and TRBJ2-1; tentatively, D is TRBD1 or TRBD2 (6 bases each). Germline assignment: CDR1 KGHSH and CDR2 LQKENI. This CDR3 is 14 amino acids long. Trimming pared 4 bases from V and 5 bases from J, leaving 12 bases between.

The chain carries TRBV12-3 or TRBV12-4 and TRBJ2-5, with 16 bases matching TRBD2. This CDR3 contains 18 residues. After removal of 3 bases from V and 4 bases from J, the junction contained 8 bases not matched to a gene. This CDR3 is CASSFPGLAGGRGETQYF. The CDR3 region has the DNA TGTGCCAGCAGTTTCCCGGGACTAGCGGGAGGGCGAGGAGAGACCCAGTACTTC.

This clonotype has only a few counts. V and J are TRBV5-1 and TRBJ2-3; 11 nucleotides align to TRBD2. Trimming took 5 bases from V and 3 from J; bases not matched to a gene: 2. The CDR3 has 14 residues. The V gene's germline CDR1 is SGHRS and CDR2 YFSETQ. This chain's CDR3 is CASRTSGVTDTQYF. CDR3 bases: TGCGCCAGCAGGACTAGCGGGGTGACAGATACGCAGTATTTT.

The table lists this clonotype with many counts. V and J are TRBV20-1 and TRBJ2-5; the D gene is possibly TRBD1 (8 bases). CDR3 length: 13 residues. The ends were cut back, 5 bases at V and 4 bases at J, with 14 bases in the middle. The germline CDR1 and CDR2 sequences are DFQATT and SNEGSKA (reference sequence). In nucleotides, the CDR3 is TGCAGTGCTCGTACAGGGGGGGCAGAGACCCAGTACTTC. Translation gives CSARTGGAETQYF.

This clonotype was recorded at least ten times. The chain recombines TRBV29-1 with TRBJ1-1, with 9 nucleotides matching TRBD1. The CDR3 covers 12 residues. The J segment lost 6 bases and the V segment lost 4 bases, leaving 3 bases of the junction unmatched. Germline CDR1 SQVTM, CDR2 ANQGSEA. The CDR3 DNA reads TGCAGCGTTGGACAGGGGGGCCCTGAAGCTTTCTTT. Translation gives CSVGQGGPEAFF.

This clonotype occurred many times. The DNA of the CDR3 is TGTGCCAGTAGACGGACGGTGGCTCAGCCCCAGCATTTT. It translates to CASRRTVAQPQHF. V is TRBV19 and J is TRBJ1-5; D ambiguous. The CDR3 loop spans 13 amino acids. Germline V CDR1 and CDR2: LNHDA, SQIVND (reference sequence). V shed 6 bases and J shed 6 bases, with 12 bases lying between them.

The chain joins TRBV4-1 to TRBJ2-7; maybe TRBD2 (6 bases). The V and J ends lost 1 base and 1 base respectively, with 11 bases between them. The CDR3 totals 15 residues. Germline V lookup: CDR1 MGHRA, CDR2 YSYEKL. The CDR3 here is CASSQGGVGSYEQYF. The CDR3 DNA is TGCGCCAGCAGCCAAGGGGGGGTAGGTTCCTACGAGCAGTACTTC.

A few counts support this clonotype. The chain couples TRBV30 to TRBJ1-5; perhaps TRBD1 as D (5 bases). Between the trimmed V and J ends, which lost 2 bases and 5 bases, there was a span of 10 bases. The CDR3 is made up of 13 amino acids. Germline CDR1 reads GTSNPN; CDR2 reads SVGIG (reference sequence). The CDR3 nucleotides read TGTGCCTGGAGTCTGTTGGGGGATCAGCCCCAGCATTTT. This gives the protein CAWSLLGDQPQHF.

This clonotype has a count of ten or more. The rearrangement links TRBV11-3 to TRBJ1-1; TRBD1 matches at 7 bases. The CDR3 loop spans 18 amino acids. The V segment lost 5 bases and the J segment 0 bases; nucleotides outside the gene matches: 15. Germline values: CDR1 SGHNT, CDR2 YENEEA. For the CDR3, the DNA is TGTGCCAGCAGCCCGGGGACAGCGAAGGGTCCAGTGAACACTGAAGCTTTCTTT. This translates into CASSPGTAKGPVNTEAFF.

This clonotype was picked up a small number of times. At one of its ends the junction is not consistent with the germline gene, which may arise from a read error. The rearrangement links TRBV12-3 or TRBV12-4 to TRBJ2-7; TRBD1 matches at 12 bases. This CDR3 is 16 amino acids long. The DNA for the CDR3 is TGTGCCAGCACTCGAGCCGGGACAGGGGGCTCCCACGAGCAGTACTTC. This gives the protein CASTRAGTGGSHEQYF.

This clonotype occurred many times. The chain has TRBV11-2 and TRBJ2-1; maybe TRBD2 (5 bases). Trimming stripped 3 bases from V and 5 bases from J, with 14 bases between. CDR1 and CDR2 from the germline V gene are SGHAT and FQNNGV. This CDR3 is built from 15 residues. The CDR3 DNA follows: TGTGCCAGCAGCTTTATACGGAGGATACACAATGAGCAGTTCTTC. Protein product: CASSFIRRIHNEQFF.

This clonotype was counted at least ten times. As DNA, the CDR3 is TGTGCCAGCACAGGGAAGACCGGGGAGCTGTTTTTT. Translated, it gives CASTGKTGELFF. The chain is built from TRBV19 and TRBJ2-2; D might be TRBD1 (6 bases). CDR3 length: 12 amino acids. CDR1 and CDR2 from the germline V gene are LNHDA and SQIVND (reference sequence). V was clipped by 9 bases and J by 5 bases, with 10 bases between them. The full variable domain, in which reference TRBV19 and TRBJ2-2 provide the parts outside the CDR3, is DGGITQSPKYLFRKEGQNVTLSCEQNLNHDAMYWYRQDPGQGLRLIYYSQIVNDFQKGDIAEGYSVSREKKESFPLTVTSAQKNPTAFYLCASTGKTGELFFGEGSRLTVL.

The chain combines TRBV29-1 with TRBJ2-7, with D tentatively TRBD1 (5 bases). With 4 bases removed from V and 2 bases from J, the gap between germline ends came to 15 bases. The CDR3 length is 14 residues. Germline CDR1 reads SQVTM; CDR2 reads ANQGSEA. CDR3 coding DNA: TGCAGCGTTGTTTCTTGGGGCCCCACCTACGAGCAGTACTTC. It yields the protein CSVVSWGPTYEQYF.

This clonotype turned up a few times. The chain combines TRBV4-1 with TRBJ2-1, with 7 bases lining up with TRBD2. CDR1 and CDR2 from the germline V gene are MGHRA and YSYEKL. CDR3 length: 13 residues. The ends lost 3 bases at V and 8 bases at J; junction bases unmatched: 4. In DNA, the CDR3 is TGCGCCAGCAGCCACCGACTAGCCGATGAGCAGTTCTTC. This sequence encodes CASSHRLADEQFF.

This clonotype was counted many times. V is TRBV12-3 or TRBV12-4 and J is TRBJ2-2; perhaps TRBD2 as D (5 bases). The V end lost 2 bases, the J end lost 0 bases, and 13 bases lay between the germline ends. This CDR3 spans 17 amino acids. The CDR3 spells CASSLKEWGANTGELFF. CDR3 coding DNA: TGTGCCAGCAGTTTAAAAGAATGGGGAGCGAACACCGGGGAGCTGTTTTTT.

This clonotype has a count of ten or more. The genes are TRBV5-4 and TRBJ2-2; D is ambiguous. V shed 0 bases and J shed 7 bases, with 13 bases lying between them. The CDR3 contains 15 residues. CDR1 is SGHNT, CDR2 YYREEE, per germline (reference sequence). The CDR3 sequence is CASSLGGLAGGELFF. CDR3 coding DNA: TGTGCCAGCAGCTTGGGTGGCCTTGCTGGCGGGGAGCTGTTTTTT.

The chain has TRBV20-1 and TRBJ2-3, with TRBD2 matching 10 bases. Germline V gives CDR1 DFQATT, CDR2 SNEGSKA (reference sequence). V was pared by 4 bases and J by 1 base, with 23 bases of the junction left unmatched. The CDR3 covers 21 residues. For the CDR3, the DNA is TGCAGTGCTAACCCGACAGGGGAGAGGCTAGCGGGAGTAGCGGGCACAGATACGCAGTATTTT. Amino acid sequence: CSANPTGERLAGVAGTDTQYF.

The V and J genes are TRBV20-1 and TRBJ2-7; D may be TRBD2 (5 bases). Germline CDR1 is DFQATT and CDR2 is SNEGSKA (reference sequence). Deletions cut 3 bases from V and 3 bases from J, with 12 bases between. The CDR3 sequence is 13 residues long. For the CDR3, the DNA is TGCAGTGCTAGTCCTGGACGGGACTACGAGCAGTACTTC. It yields the protein CSASPGRDYEQYF.

This clonotype has ten or more counts. V usage is TRBV10-3 and J usage is TRBJ2-3; 9 bases map to TRBD2. Germline CDR1 is ENHRY and CDR2 is SYGVKD. The J segment lost 2 bases and the V segment lost 10 bases, leaving 4 bases of the junction unmatched. There are 13 residues in the CDR3. CDR3 region: CASGRELTDTQYF. The DNA of the CDR3 is TGTGCCAGCGGGAGGGAACTCACAGATACGCAGTATTTT.

This clonotype was detected many times. The V and J genes are TRBV10-2 and TRBJ2-7; the D call may be TRBD1 or TRBD2 (5 bases each). Germline assignment: CDR1 WSHSY and CDR2 SAAADI. The germline V and J ends were trimmed by 0 bases and 4 bases, with 10 bases remaining between them. The CDR3 runs 14 residues. The CDR3: CASSESTGLYEQYF. Written as DNA, the CDR3 is TGCGCCAGCAGTGAGTCGACGGGGCTATACGAGCAGTACTTC.

The V call is TRBV12-3 or TRBV12-4, the J call TRBJ1-4; D is undetermined. The germline V and J ends were trimmed by 6 bases and 6 bases, with 17 bases remaining between them. The CDR3 is 15 amino acids. The CDR3 DNA reads as TGTGCCAGCAGCCGCCGAGTCGACGGGCATGAAAAACTGTTTTTT. It specifies CASSRRVDGHEKLFF.

This clonotype was counted a few times. V usage is TRBV6-1 and J usage is TRBJ2-1; D is tentatively TRBD1 or TRBD2 (5 bases each). Trimming left V 6 bases short and J 6 bases short, with 15 bases between. Germline CDR1 and CDR2: MNHNS and SASEGT. The CDR3 is 14 amino acids. The DNA of the CDR3 is TGTGCCAGCAGCGAGGGGCGGATTCCCAATGAGCAGTTCTTC. This codes for CASSEGRIPNEQFF.

This clonotype has a count of ten or more. The V gene is TRBV11-2, the J gene TRBJ2-2; TRBD2 matches at 11 bases. V shed 6 bases, J shed 5 bases, and the junction held 5 bases outside the gene matches. The CDR3 runs 15 residues. Germline CDR1 and CDR2: SGHAT and FQNNGV. The CDR3 DNA is TGTGCCAGCAGGCGGACTAGCGGGCAAACCGGGGAGCTGTTTTTT. This codes for CASRRTSGQTGELFF.

This clonotype came up many times. The chain joins TRBV6-1 to TRBJ2-6; a weak D match, TRBD1 (6 bases). The V gene lost 5 bases and the J gene lost 0 bases, with 11 bases spanning the gap. Per the germline V gene, CDR1 is MNHNS and CDR2 is SASEGT. The CDR3 totals 16 residues. The DNA of the CDR3 is TGTGCCAGCAGTCAACAGGGTTACTCTGGGGCCAACGTCCTGACTTTC. It is translated as CASSQQGYSGANVLTF.

This clonotype was detected only a few times. J is TRBJ2-5 and V is TRBV4-1; no firm D call. Per germline, CDR1 MGHRA and CDR2 YSYEKL. Trimming took off 1 base at V and 4 bases at J, with 7 bases between the two ends. This CDR3 spans 13 amino acids. CDR3 region: CASSQVGGETQYF. In DNA form, the CDR3 reads TGCGCCAGCAGCCAAGTTGGCGGAGAGACCCAGTACTTC.

This clonotype was found many times. The chain has TRBV12-3 or TRBV12-4 and TRBJ2-7; D remains unclear. V shed 0 bases and J shed 5 bases, with 14 bases lying between them. This CDR3 has 15 amino acids. The CDR3: CASSLAWQASHEQYF. In nucleotides, the CDR3 is TGTGCCAGCAGTTTAGCGTGGCAGGCGTCGCACGAGCAGTACTTC.

This clonotype has at least ten counts. The chain has TRBV19 and TRBJ2-5, with D uncertain. Between the trimmed V and J ends, which lost 6 bases and 7 bases, there was a span of 18 bases. This CDR3 spans 14 amino acids. Germline loops: CDR1 LNHDA, CDR2 SQIVND (reference sequence). This CDR3 is CASSQAPVTGTQYF. In DNA, the CDR3 is TGTGCCAGTAGCCAGGCCCCTGTGACTGGGACCCAGTACTTC.